The rows below give T cell receptor beta chains drawn from one sample of a study of beta chain features in type 1 diabetes. Some clones are missing from TCRdb's copy, which holds only in-frame ones; the method was immunoSEQ multiplex PCR. In the table there are 150,000 to 190,000 clones, 10% of which are singletons. Material for sequencing was central memory CD4+ T cells from blood. The source is a young man with type 1 diabetes. Both conserved end residues are part of each CDR3. A D gene is named only where the DNA matches it firmly. Clone size is shown for a subset of rows, as once, few, many or a class of expanded clone.

j_call: TRBJ2-3; d_call: TRBD2; clone_size: few; v_call: TRBV28; cdr3_nt: TGTGCCAGCAGCTCGTCGGGACTAGCGGCTTCAGATACGCAGTATTTT; cdr3_aa: CASSSSGLAASDTQYF
j_call: TRBJ1-4; d_call: NA; clone_size: NA; v_call: TRBV27; cdr3_nt: TGTGCCAGCAGTTTGAGTCTGACTAATGAAAAACTGTTTTTT; cdr3_aa: CASSLSLTNEKLFF
j_call: TRBJ1-1; d_call: NA; clone_size: few; v_call: TRBV5-4; cdr3_nt: TGTGCCAGCAGCTCCCAGGGTGGGAACACTGAAGCTTTCTTT; cdr3_aa: CASSSQGGNTEAFF
j_call: TRBJ1-1; d_call: NA; clone_size: NA; v_call: TRBV19; cdr3_nt: TGTGCCAGTAGTATAAACAGTATGAACACTGAAGCTTTCTTT; cdr3_aa: CASSINSMNTEAFF
j_call: TRBJ2-7; d_call: TRBD1; clone_size: NA; v_call: TRBV10-3; cdr3_nt: TGTGCCATCAGTGGGGGACAGGGGCCCCCGGCCTACGAGCAGTACTTC; cdr3_aa: CAISGGQGPPAYEQYF
j_call: TRBJ2-3; d_call: TRBD2; clone_size: few; v_call: TRBV6-1; cdr3_nt: TGTGCCAGAGTAGCGGGACCGTCCACCACAGATACGCAGTATTTT; cdr3_aa: CARVAGPSTTDTQYF
j_call: TRBJ1-5; d_call: TRBD1; clone_size: NA; v_call: TRBV25-1; cdr3_nt: TGTGCCAGCAGTGAAGCTGGAACAGGGGTAGGTCAGCCCCAGCATTTT; cdr3_aa: CASSEAGTGVGQPQHF
j_call: TRBJ1-1; d_call: NA; clone_size: few; v_call: TRBV7-3; cdr3_nt: TGTGCCAGCAGCTTAAGTCCAGCCAGGGTCACTGAAGCTTTCTTT; cdr3_aa: CASSLSPARVTEAFF
j_call: TRBJ2-3; d_call: TRBD2; clone_size: NA; v_call: TRBV9; cdr3_nt: TGTGCCAGCAGCGTAGGCGGGAGGGCCTACGATACGCAGTATTTT; cdr3_aa: CASSVGGRAYDTQYF
j_call: TRBJ2-7; d_call: NA; clone_size: NA; v_call: TRBV18; cdr3_nt: TGTGCCAGCTCACCCCTTGACATCGCCTACGAGCAGTACTTC; cdr3_aa: CASSPLDIAYEQYF
j_call: TRBJ1-1; d_call: NA; clone_size: few; v_call: TRBV27; cdr3_nt: TGTGCCAGCAGTTTAACAGTGGGCACTGAAGCTTTCTTT; cdr3_aa: CASSLTVGTEAFF
j_call: TRBJ2-1; d_call: NA; clone_size: NA; v_call: TRBV5-1; cdr3_nt: TGCGCCAGCAGCTTGGTCGGCGGGAATGAGCAGTTCTTC; cdr3_aa: CASSLVGGNEQFF
j_call: TRBJ2-1; d_call: TRBD2; clone_size: NA; v_call: TRBV28; cdr3_nt: TGTGCCAGCAGTCAAGCCCGACTAGCGGGAGGCTACAATGAGCAGTTCTTC; cdr3_aa: CASSQARLAGGYNEQFF
j_call: TRBJ2-1; d_call: NA; clone_size: NA; v_call: TRBV5-1; cdr3_nt: TGCGCCAGTACCGATGGGGGGACCTCCTACAATGAGCAGTTCTTC; cdr3_aa: CASTDGGTSYNEQFF
j_call: TRBJ2-1; d_call: NA; clone_size: few; v_call: TRBV7-3; cdr3_nt: TGTGCCAGCAGTCGCACCGGGACTGTCAATGAGCAGTTCTTC; cdr3_aa: CASSRTGTVNEQFF
j_call: TRBJ2-1; d_call: NA; clone_size: many; v_call: TRBV28; cdr3_nt: TGTGCCAGCAGCTTCTCCGGTCAGCGGAGTTACAATGAGCAGTTCTTC; cdr3_aa: CASSFSGQRSYNEQFF
j_call: TRBJ2-3; d_call: NA; clone_size: NA; v_call: TRBV9; cdr3_nt: TGTGCCAGCAGCGTAGCATCCCCAGATACGCAGTATTTT; cdr3_aa: CASSVASPDTQYF
j_call: TRBJ1-1; d_call: NA; clone_size: NA; v_call: TRBV7-9; cdr3_nt: TGTGCCAGCAGCTTCCGTTCGGACACTGAAGCTTTCTTT; cdr3_aa: CASSFRSDTEAFF
j_call: TRBJ2-5; d_call: TRBD2; clone_size: NA; v_call: TRBV6-6; cdr3_nt: TGTGCCAGCACCGCGGGACTACAAGAGACCCAGTACTTC; cdr3_aa: CASTAGLQETQYF
j_call: TRBJ2-1; d_call: NA; clone_size: NA; v_call: TRBV18; cdr3_nt: TGTGCCAGCTCTAAACTAGGAAGCGGCAATGAGCAGTTCTTC; cdr3_aa: CASSKLGSGNEQFF
j_call: TRBJ2-5; d_call: NA; clone_size: few; v_call: TRBV7-9; cdr3_nt: TGTGCCAGCAGCTTACTTGGGCGCAGGGAAGAGACCCAGTACTTC; cdr3_aa: CASSLLGRREETQYF
j_call: TRBJ2-1; d_call: TRBD2; clone_size: few; v_call: TRBV7-2; cdr3_nt: TGTGCCAGCATACCCCGAGTAGCGGGAGTCGATGAGCAGTTCTTC; cdr3_aa: CASIPRVAGVDEQFF
j_call: TRBJ1-1; d_call: NA; clone_size: NA; v_call: TRBV6-5; cdr3_nt: TGTGCCAGCAAAACGGGGCAGGGGCGAACTGAAGCTTTCTTT; cdr3_aa: CASKTGQGRTEAFF
j_call: TRBJ1-5; d_call: NA; clone_size: NA; v_call: TRBV11-2; cdr3_nt: TGTGCCAGCAGCCCGCGAGGGGGAGGGGATCGTCAGCCCCAGCATTTT; cdr3_aa: CASSPRGGGDRQPQHF
j_call: TRBJ1-3; d_call: NA; clone_size: NA; v_call: TRBV30; cdr3_nt: TGTGCCTGGAGTGTACAGGCTGGAAACACCATATATTTT; cdr3_aa: CAWSVQAGNTIYF
j_call: TRBJ2-7; d_call: TRBD2; clone_size: few; v_call: TRBV30; cdr3_nt: TGTGCCTGGGGACCCTGGACTAGCGACTCCTACGAGCAGTACTTC; cdr3_aa: CAWGPWTSDSYEQYF
j_call: TRBJ2-7; d_call: TRBD2; clone_size: few; v_call: TRBV5-4; cdr3_nt: TGTGCCAGCAGCTTGGGCCTTAGCGGGAGCACCTACGAGCAGTACTTC; cdr3_aa: CASSLGLSGSTYEQYF
j_call: TRBJ2-5; d_call: NA; clone_size: NA; v_call: TRBV18; cdr3_nt: TGTGCCAGCTCACCAGAGGAAGAGACCCAGTACTTC; cdr3_aa: CASSPEEETQYF
j_call: TRBJ1-1; d_call: TRBD1; clone_size: few; v_call: TRBV6-5; cdr3_nt: TGTGCCAGCAGTTACTCAAGGCAGGGGGACACTGAAGCTTTCTTT; cdr3_aa: CASSYSRQGDTEAFF
j_call: TRBJ2-1; d_call: TRBD2; clone_size: NA; v_call: TRBV28; cdr3_nt: TGTGCCAGCAGTTCTCCGGGACTAGGCTCCGATGAGCAGTTCTTC; cdr3_aa: CASSSPGLGSDEQFF
j_call: TRBJ1-2; d_call: NA; clone_size: once; v_call: TRBV2; cdr3_nt: TGTGCCAGCAGTGAAGTTACAGGGAACTATGGCTACACCTTC; cdr3_aa: CASSEVTGNYGYTF
j_call: TRBJ2-7; d_call: NA; clone_size: NA; v_call: TRBV5-1; cdr3_nt: TGCGCCAGCAGCGCCTACAGGGACTCCTACGAGCAGTACTTC; cdr3_aa: CASSAYRDSYEQYF
j_call: TRBJ1-1; d_call: NA; clone_size: NA; v_call: TRBV5-1; cdr3_nt: TGCGCCAGCACCCTACGGGAGGGCACTGAAGCTTTCTTT; cdr3_aa: CASTLREGTEAFF
j_call: TRBJ1-1; d_call: NA; clone_size: few; v_call: TRBV6-1; cdr3_nt: TGTGCCAGCAGAACAGTGAACACTGAAGCTTTCTTT; cdr3_aa: CASRTVNTEAFF
j_call: TRBJ2-1; d_call: TRBD2; clone_size: few; v_call: TRBV18; cdr3_nt: TGTGCCAGCTCTGGCTTAAGCGGGAGGGCCTTGATGCCCAATGAGCAGTTCTTC; cdr3_aa: CASSGLSGRALMPNEQFF
j_call: TRBJ2-7; d_call: NA; clone_size: few; v_call: TRBV28; cdr3_nt: TGTGCCAGCAGGTCTCCAGTATCCTACGAGCAGTACTTC; cdr3_aa: CASRSPVSYEQYF
j_call: TRBJ2-3; d_call: NA; clone_size: NA; v_call: TRBV7-9; cdr3_nt: TGTGCCAGCAGCTCAAAACGCAGGATTACAGATACGCAGTATTTT; cdr3_aa: CASSSKRRITDTQYF
j_call: TRBJ1-1; d_call: NA; clone_size: NA; v_call: TRBV7-8; cdr3_nt: TGTGCCAGCAGCTTAGTGAGGGGGAGGGACACTGAAGCTTTCTTT; cdr3_aa: CASSLVRGRDTEAFF
j_call: TRBJ1-5; d_call: TRBD1; clone_size: few; v_call: TRBV28; cdr3_nt: TGTGCCAGCAGTAGTTCAGGACAGGGGACTTATAGCAATCAGCCCCAGCATTTT; cdr3_aa: CASSSSGQGTYSNQPQHF
j_call: TRBJ1-2; d_call: NA; clone_size: NA; v_call: TRBV9; cdr3_nt: TGTGCCAGCAGCGTTAAGACAGGAGACTATGGCTACACCTTC; cdr3_aa: CASSVKTGDYGYTF
j_call: TRBJ1-2; d_call: NA; clone_size: few; v_call: TRBV28; cdr3_nt: TGTGCCAGCACCTCGGGGGGGAACTATGGCTACACCTTC; cdr3_aa: CASTSGGNYGYTF
j_call: TRBJ2-5; d_call: TRBD1; clone_size: few; v_call: TRBV5-6; cdr3_nt: TGTGCCAGCAGACCGGGACAGCAAGAGACCCAGTACTTC; cdr3_aa: CASRPGQQETQYF
j_call: TRBJ2-1; d_call: TRBD2; clone_size: NA; v_call: TRBV6-5; cdr3_nt: TGTGCCAGCAGTTACGATGGACTAGCGGGAGATGAGCAGTTCTTC; cdr3_aa: CASSYDGLAGDEQFF
j_call: TRBJ2-5; d_call: NA; clone_size: NA; v_call: TRBV4-3; cdr3_nt: TGCGCCAGCAGCCGAGGACATGGGGAGACCCAGTACTTC; cdr3_aa: CASSRGHGETQYF
j_call: TRBJ2-5; d_call: NA; clone_size: few; v_call: TRBV11-2; cdr3_nt: TGTGCCAGCAGCAACGACAGCCCAGGCTGGGAGACCCAGTACTTC; cdr3_aa: CASSNDSPGWETQYF
j_call: TRBJ2-1; d_call: TRBD1; clone_size: NA; v_call: TRBV5-1; cdr3_nt: TGCGCCAGCAGCGACGGACAGGGCTACAATGAGCAGTTCTTC; cdr3_aa: CASSDGQGYNEQFF
j_call: TRBJ1-1; d_call: NA; clone_size: NA; v_call: TRBV2; cdr3_nt: TGTGCCAGCAGTGATAAGGGAGGCGACACTGAAGCTTTCTTT; cdr3_aa: CASSDKGGDTEAFF
j_call: TRBJ2-6; d_call: NA; clone_size: NA; v_call: TRBV2; cdr3_nt: TGTGCCAGCAGGCAGGGAGGTGAGACCAACGTCCTGACTTTC; cdr3_aa: CASRQGGETNVLTF
j_call: TRBJ1-1; d_call: TRBD1; clone_size: NA; v_call: TRBV11-1; cdr3_nt: TGTGCCAGCCGACAGGGATCGAACACTGAAGCTTTCTTT; cdr3_aa: CASRQGSNTEAFF